These T cell receptor beta chains were read from a single sample in a study of STAT5B mutations in CD4+ large granular lymphocyte leukemia. The method was immunoSEQ multiplex PCR; TCRdb's version includes in-frame clones alone and lacks a portion of them. This sample yields 31,000 or so clones, of which 65% to 80% are seen a single time; approximately 2% belongs to the top ten. The sequencing sample was made of CD4+ T cells from blood buffy coats. These receptors were taken from a human donor in good health. Each CDR3 is given with its conserved first and last residue. D genes are given only for firm matches. Clone size is stated in some rows and not others, as once, few, many or a class when expanded.

j_call clone_size v_call d_call cdr3_aa cdr3_nt
TRBJ2-7 . TRBV28 TRBD2 CASSFGLAEAQQYF TGTGCCAGCAGTTTCGGACTAGCGGAGGCCCAGCAGTACTTC
TRBJ1-1 once TRBV19 . CASSVMGRGAEAFF TGTGCCAGTAGTGTGATGGGCAGGGGCGCTGAAGCTTTCTTT
TRBJ1-2 . TRBV6-5 TRBD1 CASSSRQGYGYTF TGTGCCAGCAGTTCCCGACAGGGTTATGGCTACACCTTC
TRBJ2-3 . TRBV19 . CASSLQVTDTQYF TGTGCCAGTAGTTTACAGGTGACGGATACGCAGTATTTT
TRBJ1-6 . TRBV27 TRBD1 CASSPDRGGNSPLHF TGTGCCAGCAGTCCTGACAGGGGCGGTAATTCACCCCTCCACTTT
TRBJ2-7 . TRBV9 . CASSVGELRSSEQYF TGTGCCAGCAGCGTAGGGGAACTCCGGTCCTCCGAGCAGTACTTC
TRBJ1-2 . TRBV12-2 . CASRLPSKGRSNYGYTF TGTGCAAGTCGCTTACCGTCAAAGGGGAGGTCTAACTATGGCTACACCTTC
TRBJ2-3 once TRBV19 . CASRSAGTSTDTQYF TGTGCCAGTAGAAGCGCCGGGACTAGCACAGATACGCAGTATTTT
TRBJ2-1 . TRBV9 . CASSVGGGDNEQFF TGTGCCAGCAGCGTAGGAGGGGGGGACAATGAGCAGTTCTTC
TRBJ1-1 . TRBV7-8 . CASKTGHNTEAFF TGTGCCAGCAAGACGGGCCATAACACTGAAGCTTTCTTT
TRBJ2-7 once TRBV7-9 . CASSLRTGTGPQQYF TGTGCCAGCAGCTTACGTACCGGGACGGGGCCGCAGCAGTACTTC
TRBJ1-2 few TRBV18 . CASSPETGNALGYTF TGTGCCAGCTCACCCGAAACAGGGAATGCTCTTGGCTACACCTTC
TRBJ1-1 once TRBV5-1 . CASRPLRAVNTEAFF TGCGCCAGCAGACCCTTAAGGGCCGTGAACACTGAAGCTTTCTTT
TRBJ2-2 few TRBV5-1 . CASSLVTGSGELFF TGCGCCAGCAGCTTGGTAACCGGATCCGGGGAGCTGTTTTTT
TRBJ2-7 . TRBV2 . CASSEVRQGPYEQYF TGTGCCAGCAGTGAAGTTCGGCAGGGTCCCTACGAGCAGTACTTC
TRBJ2-7 . TRBV5-1 . CASGAFGGYEQYF TGCGCCAGCGGGGCCTTTGGGGGCTACGAGCAGTACTTC
TRBJ2-5 . TRBV18 . CASSPEKGEGETQYF TGTGCCAGCTCCCCCGAGAAAGGTGAGGGAGAGACCCAGTACTTC
TRBJ2-5 . TRBV7-8 . CASSLGPGRGGIRETQYF TGTGCCAGCAGCTTGGGACCAGGGAGGGGGGGAATTCGGGAGACCCAGTACTTC
TRBJ2-3 . TRBV6-1 . CASSIQGSADTQYF TGTGCCAGCAGTATCCAGGGCAGCGCTGATACGCAGTATTTT
TRBJ1-4 few TRBV6-1 . CASSEAGREKLFF TGTGCCAGCAGTGAAGCAGGGCGGGAAAAACTGTTTTTT
TRBJ1-5 . TRBV7-2 TRBD1 CASSRGQLSNQPQHF TGTGCCAGCAGCCGGGGACAGTTAAGCAATCAGCCCCAGCATTTT
TRBJ1-5 . TRBV7-9 TRBD1 CASSLVDRGRIQPQHF TGTGCCAGCAGCTTAGTGGACAGGGGACGTATTCAGCCCCAGCATTTT
TRBJ1-1 . TRBV7-8 . CASSLAAVMNTEAFF TGTGCCAGCAGCTTAGCCGCAGTGATGAACACTGAAGCTTTCTTT
TRBJ2-5 . TRBV5-1 TRBD2 CASSSTLAGAQETQYF TGCGCCAGCAGCTCGACCCTAGCGGGAGCGCAAGAGACCCAGTACTTC
TRBJ2-5 . TRBV28 TRBD1 CASSRTGTGYETQYF TGTGCCAGCAGTAGGACCGGGACAGGGTACGAGACCCAGTACTTC
TRBJ2-7 . TRBV6-1 TRBD1 CASSQTGQTSYEQYF TGTGCCAGCAGTCAAACGGGACAGACATCCTACGAGCAGTACTTC
TRBJ2-3 . TRBV19 . CASTPRPGADTQYF TGTGCCAGTACCCCAAGACCCGGCGCAGATACGCAGTATTTT
TRBJ2-6 . TRBV5-1 . CASSLPGANVLTF TGCGCCAGCAGCTTGCCGGGAGCCAACGTCCTGACTTTC
TRBJ1-2 few TRBV30 . CSFGAAGDFGYTF TGTTCTTTTGGGGCGGCAGGGGACTTTGGCTACACCTTC
TRBJ2-5 . TRBV7-6 TRBD2 CASSLAVAAGGRETQYF TGTGCCAGCAGCTTAGCAGTCGCAGCGGGGGGTAGAGAGACCCAGTACTTC
TRBJ2-2 . TRBV7-2 TRBD2 CASNLAGLNGELFF TGTGCCAGCAACTTAGCGGGGTTAAACGGGGAGCTGTTTTTT
TRBJ2-1 few TRBV4-1 . CASSQGSNEYNEQFF TGCGCCAGCAGCCAAGGGTCGAACGAGTACAATGAGCAGTTCTTC
TRBJ1-4 . TRBV28 TRBD1 CASSSPDRMKLKDEKLFF TGTGCCAGCAGTTCCCCGGACAGGATGAAGTTGAAAGATGAAAAACTGTTTTTT
TRBJ1-5 . TRBV30 . CAWAGGVGQPQHF TGTGCCTGGGCCGGAGGGGTAGGGCAGCCCCAGCATTTT
TRBJ1-2 few TRBV18 TRBD1 CASSPGTGVYGYTF TGTGCCAGCTCACCAGGGACAGGGGTCTATGGCTACACCTTC
TRBJ2-3 . TRBV2 TRBD2 CASSASGEDTQYF TGTGCCAGCAGTGCTAGCGGGGAAGATACGCAGTATTTT
TRBJ1-1 few TRBV5-6 TRBD1 CASSLAEGAGAFF TGTGCCAGCAGCTTGGCGGAGGGGGCCGGAGCTTTCTTT
TRBJ2-3 . TRBV10-3 TRBD2 CAISESGTSGTSTDTQYF TGTGCCATCAGTGAGTCAGGGACTAGCGGGACTAGCACAGATACGCAGTATTTT
TRBJ2-7 . TRBV5-6 . CASSLMEARRQYF TGTGCCAGCAGCTTGATGGAGGCTAGACGACAGTACTTC
TRBJ1-1 . TRBV29-1 . CSVPEVGNSEAFF TGCAGCGTCCCTGAGGTGGGCAACTCTGAAGCTTTCTTT
TRBJ2-1 . TRBV30 TRBD2 CAWSALLGSGRVEQFF TGTGCCTGGAGTGCGCTATTAGGTAGCGGGAGGGTTGAGCAGTTCTTC
TRBJ1-4 . TRBV19 . CASSMGSTNEKLFF TGTGCCAGTAGTATGGGGTCAACTAATGAAAAACTGTTTTTT
TRBJ2-3 . TRBV4-2 TRBD2 CASSQSPEGTSGGDTQYF TGTGCCAGCAGCCAAAGTCCCGAGGGAACTAGCGGGGGGGATACGCAGTATTTT
TRBJ1-6 . TRBV30 TRBD1 CAWSETGRSPLHF TGTGCCTGGAGCGAGACAGGGCGATCACCCCTCCACTTT
TRBJ2-3 . TRBV30 . CAWVGLDTQYF TGTGCCTGGGTGGGGTTAGATACGCAGTATTTT
TRBJ1-1 . TRBV7-8 . CASSLAGRVSEAFF TGTGCCAGCAGCTTAGCGGGGAGGGTATCTGAAGCTTTCTTT
TRBJ1-2 . TRBV2 TRBD1 CASKEGANYGYTF TGTGCCAGCAAAGAGGGGGCGAACTATGGCTACACCTTC
TRBJ1-1 few TRBV4-3 . CASSQSLPLVPEAFF TGCGCCAGCAGCCAAAGTCTCCCCCTAGTCCCTGAAGCTTTCTTT